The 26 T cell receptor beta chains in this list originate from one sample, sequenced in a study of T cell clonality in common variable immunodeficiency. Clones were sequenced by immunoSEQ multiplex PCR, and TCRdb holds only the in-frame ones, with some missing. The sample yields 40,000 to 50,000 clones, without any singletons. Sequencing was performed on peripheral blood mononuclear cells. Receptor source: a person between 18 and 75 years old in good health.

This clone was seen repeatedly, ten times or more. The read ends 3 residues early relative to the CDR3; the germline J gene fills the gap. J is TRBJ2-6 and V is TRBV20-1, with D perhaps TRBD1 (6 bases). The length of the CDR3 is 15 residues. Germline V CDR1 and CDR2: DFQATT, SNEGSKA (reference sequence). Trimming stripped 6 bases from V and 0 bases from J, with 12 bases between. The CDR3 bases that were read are TGCAGTGCGAGGGACATTCACTCTGGGGCCAACGTC. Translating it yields CSARDIHSGANV. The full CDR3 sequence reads CSARDIHSGANVLTF.

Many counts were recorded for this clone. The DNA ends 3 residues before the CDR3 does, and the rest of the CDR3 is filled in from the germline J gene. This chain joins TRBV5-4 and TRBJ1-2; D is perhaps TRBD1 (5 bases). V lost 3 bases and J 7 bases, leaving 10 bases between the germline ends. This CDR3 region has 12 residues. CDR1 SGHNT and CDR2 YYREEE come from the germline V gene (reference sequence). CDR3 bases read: TGTGCCAGCAGCTGGGAGCAGGGTGGC. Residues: CASSWEQGG. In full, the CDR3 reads CASSWEQGGYTF. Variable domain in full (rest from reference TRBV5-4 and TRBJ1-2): ETGVTQSPTHLIKTRGQQVTLRCSSQSGHNTVSWYQQALGQGPQFIFQYYREEENGRGNFPPRFSGLQFPNYSSELNVNALELDDSALYLCASSWEQGGYTFGSGTRLTVV.

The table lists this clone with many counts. CDR3 residues: CASSFSNWATEAFF. Partial CDR3 DNA: TGTGCCAGCAGCTTTTCAAATTGGGCCACTGAA. The J gene is TRBJ1-1, the V gene TRBV7-2, with D unresolved. Read data end 3 residues before the CDR3 end; the end is taken from the germline J gene. Trimming removed 3 bases at V and 4 bases at J, with 12 bases between. Germline lookup yields CDR1 SGHTA and CDR2 FQGNSA. The CDR3 runs 14 residues.

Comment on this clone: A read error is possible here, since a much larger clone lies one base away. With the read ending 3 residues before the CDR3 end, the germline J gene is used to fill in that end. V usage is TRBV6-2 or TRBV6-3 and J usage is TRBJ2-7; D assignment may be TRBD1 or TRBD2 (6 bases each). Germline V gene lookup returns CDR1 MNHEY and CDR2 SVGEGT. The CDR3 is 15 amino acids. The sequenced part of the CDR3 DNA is TGTGTCAGCAGTTACGTACAGGGAGGTTCCTACGAG. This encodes CVSSYVQGGSYE. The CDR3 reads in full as CVSSYVQGGSYEQYF.

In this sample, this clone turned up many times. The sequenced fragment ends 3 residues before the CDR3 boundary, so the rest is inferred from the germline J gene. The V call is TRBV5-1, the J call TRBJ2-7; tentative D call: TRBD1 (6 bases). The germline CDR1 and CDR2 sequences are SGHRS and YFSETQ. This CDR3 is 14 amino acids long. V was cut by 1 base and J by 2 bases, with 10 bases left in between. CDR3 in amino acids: CASSLIQGPYEQYF. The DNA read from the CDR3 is TGCGCCAGCAGCTTGATACAGGGACCCTACGAG. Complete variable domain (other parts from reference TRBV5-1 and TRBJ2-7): KAGVTQTPRYLIKTRGQQVTLSCSPISGHRSVSWYQQTPGQGLQFLFEYFSETQRNKGNFPGRFSGRQFSNSRSEMNVSTLELGDSALYLCASSLIQGPYEQYFGPGTRLTVT.

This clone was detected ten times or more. The covered CDR3 bases are TGTGCCAGCAGCTTATCCATCTATGGC. Translated: CASSLSIYG. The whole CDR3 reads CASSLSIYGYTF. This sequence joins TRBV7-2 and TRBJ1-2; the D is unclear. The read halts 3 residues ahead of the CDR3 end, with the missing end drawn from the germline J gene. Germline CDR1 SGHTA, CDR2 FQGNSA. The CDR3 is made up of 12 amino acids. Trimming pared 2 bases from V and 4 bases from J, leaving 5 bases between.

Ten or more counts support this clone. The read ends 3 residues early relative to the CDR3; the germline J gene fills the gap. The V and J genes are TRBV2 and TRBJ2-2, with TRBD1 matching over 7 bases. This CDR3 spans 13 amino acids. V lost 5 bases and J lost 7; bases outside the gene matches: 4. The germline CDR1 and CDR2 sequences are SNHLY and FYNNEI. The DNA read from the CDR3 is TGTGCCAGCAGTTCCGACAGGGTCGGGGAG. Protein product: CASSSDRVGE. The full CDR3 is CASSSDRVGELFF.

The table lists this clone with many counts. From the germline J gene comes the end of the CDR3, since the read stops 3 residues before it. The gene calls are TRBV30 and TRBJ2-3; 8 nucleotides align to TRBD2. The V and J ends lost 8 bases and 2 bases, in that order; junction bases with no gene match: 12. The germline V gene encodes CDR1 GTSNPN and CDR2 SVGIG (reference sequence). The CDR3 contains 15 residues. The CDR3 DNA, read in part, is TGTGCCCTGGGGTCGGTCGGGGGGGTCACAGATACG. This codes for CALGSVGGVTDT. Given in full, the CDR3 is CALGSVGGVTDTQYF.

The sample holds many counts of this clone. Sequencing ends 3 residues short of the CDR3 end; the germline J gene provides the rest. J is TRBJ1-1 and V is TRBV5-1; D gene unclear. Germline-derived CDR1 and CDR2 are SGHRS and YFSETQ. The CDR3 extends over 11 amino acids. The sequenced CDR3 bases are TGCGCCAGCAGCTTGGGGCAACAA. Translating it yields CASSLGQQ. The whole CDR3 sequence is CASSLGQQAFF.

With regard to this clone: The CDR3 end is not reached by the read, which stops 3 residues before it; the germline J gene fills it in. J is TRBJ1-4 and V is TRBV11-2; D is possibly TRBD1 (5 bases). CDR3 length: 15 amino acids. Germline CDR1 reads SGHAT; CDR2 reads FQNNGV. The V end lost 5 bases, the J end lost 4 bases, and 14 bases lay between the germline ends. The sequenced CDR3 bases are TGTGCCAGCAGCCCCCAGAGGGGATATAATGAAAAA. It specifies CASSPQRGYNEK. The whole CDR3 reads CASSPQRGYNEKLFF.

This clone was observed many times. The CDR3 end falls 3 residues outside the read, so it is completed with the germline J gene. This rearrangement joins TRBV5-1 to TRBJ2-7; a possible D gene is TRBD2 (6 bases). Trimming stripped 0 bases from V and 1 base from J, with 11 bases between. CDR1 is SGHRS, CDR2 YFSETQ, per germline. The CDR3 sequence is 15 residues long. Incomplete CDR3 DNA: TGCGCCAGCAGCTTGGGCACGGGGGATTCCTACGAG. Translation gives CASSLGTGDSYE. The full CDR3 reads CASSLGTGDSYEQYF.

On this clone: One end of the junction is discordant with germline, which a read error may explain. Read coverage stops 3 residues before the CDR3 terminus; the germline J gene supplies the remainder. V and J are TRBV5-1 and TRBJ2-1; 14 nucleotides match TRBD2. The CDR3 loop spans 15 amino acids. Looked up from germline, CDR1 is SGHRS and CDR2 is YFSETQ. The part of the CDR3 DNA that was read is TGCGTCAGCAGCTTGGGACTAGCGGGGGAAAATGAG. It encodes CVSSLGLAGENE. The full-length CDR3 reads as CVSSLGLAGENEQFF.

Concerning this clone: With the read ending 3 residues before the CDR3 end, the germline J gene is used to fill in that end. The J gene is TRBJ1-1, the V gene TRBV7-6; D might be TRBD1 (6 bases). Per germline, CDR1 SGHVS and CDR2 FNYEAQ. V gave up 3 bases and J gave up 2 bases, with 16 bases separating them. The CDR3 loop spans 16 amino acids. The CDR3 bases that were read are TGTGCCAGCAGCTTGGGCCCGCGGGGGCCTAACACTGAA. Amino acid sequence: CASSLGPRGPNTE. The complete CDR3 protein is CASSLGPRGPNTEAFF.

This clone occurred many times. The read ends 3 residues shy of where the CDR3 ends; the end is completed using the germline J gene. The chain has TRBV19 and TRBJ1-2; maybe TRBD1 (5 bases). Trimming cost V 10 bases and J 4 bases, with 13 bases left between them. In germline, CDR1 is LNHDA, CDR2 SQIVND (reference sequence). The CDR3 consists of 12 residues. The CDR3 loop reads CATRGGTYGYTF. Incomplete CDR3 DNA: TGTGCCACCCGTGGGGGGACCTATGGC.

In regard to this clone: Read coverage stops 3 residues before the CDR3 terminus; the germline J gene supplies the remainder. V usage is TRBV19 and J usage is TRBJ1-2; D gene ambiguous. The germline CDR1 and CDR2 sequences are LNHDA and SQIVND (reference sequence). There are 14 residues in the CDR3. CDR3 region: CASSLTGSTYDYTF. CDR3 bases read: TGTGCCAGTAGTCTCACCGGGTCCACCTACGAC. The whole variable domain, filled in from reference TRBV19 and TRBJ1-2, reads DGGITQSPKYLFRKEGQNVTLSCEQNLNHDAMYWYRQDPGQGLRLIYYSQIVNDFQKGDIAEGYSVSREKKESFPLTVTSAQKNPTAFYLCASSLTGSTYDYTFGSGTRLTVV.

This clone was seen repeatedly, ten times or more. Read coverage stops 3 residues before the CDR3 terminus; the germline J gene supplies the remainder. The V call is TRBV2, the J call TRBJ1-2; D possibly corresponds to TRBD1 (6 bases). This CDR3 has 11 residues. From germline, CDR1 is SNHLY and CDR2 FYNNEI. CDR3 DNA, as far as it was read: TGTGCCAGCAGGTCGGGGGGCGGC. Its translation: CASRSGGG. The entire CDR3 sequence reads CASRSGGGYTF.

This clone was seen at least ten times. CDR3 amino acids: CSAKDRSYEQYF. The covered CDR3 bases are TGCAGTGCTAAAGACCGCTCCTACGAG. The genes are TRBV20-1 and TRBJ2-7; no clear D. The read terminates 3 residues ahead of where the CDR3 ends, so the germline J gene completes it. Germline CDR1 reads DFQATT; CDR2 reads SNEGSKA (reference sequence). V was cut by 4 bases and J by 0 bases, with 7 bases left in between. The CDR3 runs 12 residues.

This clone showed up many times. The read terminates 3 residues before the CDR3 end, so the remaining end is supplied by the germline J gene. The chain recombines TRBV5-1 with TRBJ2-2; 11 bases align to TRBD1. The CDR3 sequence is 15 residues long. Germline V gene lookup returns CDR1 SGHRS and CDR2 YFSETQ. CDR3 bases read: TGCGCCAGCAGCGGACAGGGGGCCGATGGTGAAAAG. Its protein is CASSGQGADGEK. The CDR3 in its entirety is CASSGQGADGEKLFF.

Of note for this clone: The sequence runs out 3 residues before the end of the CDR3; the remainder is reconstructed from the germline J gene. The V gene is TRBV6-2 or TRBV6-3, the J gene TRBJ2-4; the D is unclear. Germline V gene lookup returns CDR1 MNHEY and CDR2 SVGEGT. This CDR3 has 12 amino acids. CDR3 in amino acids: CASSYSTGGQYF. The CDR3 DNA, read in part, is TGTGCCAGCAGTTACTCGACGGGTGGT.

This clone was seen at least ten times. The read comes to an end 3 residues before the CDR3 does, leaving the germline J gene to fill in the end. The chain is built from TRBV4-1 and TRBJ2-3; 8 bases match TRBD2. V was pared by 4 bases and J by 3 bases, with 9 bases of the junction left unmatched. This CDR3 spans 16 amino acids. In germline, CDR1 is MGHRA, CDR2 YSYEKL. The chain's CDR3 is CASSLLPGGATDTQYF. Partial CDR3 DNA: TGCGCCAGCAGCCTATTGCCCGGGGGGGCGACAGATACG.

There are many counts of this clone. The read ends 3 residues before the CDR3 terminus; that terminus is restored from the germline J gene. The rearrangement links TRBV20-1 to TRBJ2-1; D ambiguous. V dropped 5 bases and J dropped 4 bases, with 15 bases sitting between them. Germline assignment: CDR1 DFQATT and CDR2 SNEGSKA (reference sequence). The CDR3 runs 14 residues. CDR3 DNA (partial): TGCAGTGCTGGGTTCGAGGCGGATTACAATGAG. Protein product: CSAGFEADYNE. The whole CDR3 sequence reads CSAGFEADYNEQFF.

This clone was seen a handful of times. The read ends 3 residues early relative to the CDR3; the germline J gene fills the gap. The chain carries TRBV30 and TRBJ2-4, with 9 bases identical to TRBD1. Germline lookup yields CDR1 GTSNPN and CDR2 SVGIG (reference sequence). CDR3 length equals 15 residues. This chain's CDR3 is CAWRNRDREWYGQYF. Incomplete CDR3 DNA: TGTGCCTGGAGAAACCGGGACAGGGAGTGGTATGGT. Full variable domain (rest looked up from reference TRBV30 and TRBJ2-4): SQTIHQWPATLVQPVGSPLSLECTVEGTSNPNLYWYRQAAGRGLQLLFYSVGIGQISSEVPQNLSASRPQDRQFILSSKKLLLSDSGFYLCAWRNRDREWYGQYFGAGTRLSVL.

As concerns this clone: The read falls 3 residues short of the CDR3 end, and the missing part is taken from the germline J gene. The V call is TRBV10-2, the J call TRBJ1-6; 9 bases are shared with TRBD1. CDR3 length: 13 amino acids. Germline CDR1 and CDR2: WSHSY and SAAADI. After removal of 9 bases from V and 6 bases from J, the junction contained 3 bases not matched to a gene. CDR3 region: CASSTGGNSPLHF. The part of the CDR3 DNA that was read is TGCGCCAGTTCGACAGGGGGTAATTCACCC.

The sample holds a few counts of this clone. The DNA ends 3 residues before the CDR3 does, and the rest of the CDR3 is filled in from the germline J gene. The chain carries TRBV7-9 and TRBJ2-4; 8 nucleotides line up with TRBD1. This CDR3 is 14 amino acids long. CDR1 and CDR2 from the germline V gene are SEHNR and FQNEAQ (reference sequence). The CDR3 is CASSSGQGLMGQYF. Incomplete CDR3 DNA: TGTGCCAGCAGCTCCGGACAGGGATTGATGGGT.

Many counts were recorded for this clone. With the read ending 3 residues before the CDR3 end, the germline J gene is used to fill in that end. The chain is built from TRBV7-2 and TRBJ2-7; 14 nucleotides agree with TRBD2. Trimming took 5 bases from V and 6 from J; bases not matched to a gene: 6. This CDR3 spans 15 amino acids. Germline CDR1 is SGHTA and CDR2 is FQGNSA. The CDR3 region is CASSDGLAGGREQYF. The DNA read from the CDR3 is TGTGCCAGCAGCGACGGACTAGCGGGGGGACGCGAG.

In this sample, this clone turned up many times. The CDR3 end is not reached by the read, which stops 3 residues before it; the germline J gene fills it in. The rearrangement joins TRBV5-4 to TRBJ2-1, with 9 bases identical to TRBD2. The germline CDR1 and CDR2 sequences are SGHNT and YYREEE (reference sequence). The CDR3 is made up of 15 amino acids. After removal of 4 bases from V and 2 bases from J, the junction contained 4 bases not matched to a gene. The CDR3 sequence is CASSQTSGPYNEQFF. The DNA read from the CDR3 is TGTGCCAGCAGCCAGACTAGCGGACCCTACAATGAG.